A selection of T cell receptor beta chains follows, all from one sample in a study of blood T cell repertoires in COVID-19. The assay was immunoSEQ multiplex PCR, and TCRdb's table has in-frame clones only and misses some. This sample has 450,000 or so clones, with approximately 90% found just once. Source material: peripheral blood. All receptors come from a young man with COVID-19, enrolled during active disease. Both conserved end residues are part of each CDR3. Fields, in order: clone size, D gene, J gene, V gene, CDR3 protein, CDR3 DNA. A D gene is named only where the DNA matches it firmly. Some rows mark clone size as missing; the rest say once, few, many or name a class of expanded clone.

>.|TRBD1|TRBJ1-2|TRBV30
CAWSADSVGDRNYGYTF
TGTGCCTGGAGTGCCGATTCGGTAGGGGACAGAAACTATGGCTACACCTTC
>.|TRBD1|TRBJ1-2|TRBV3-1/TRBV3-2
CASSQEWDSMYDGYTF
TGTGCCAGCAGCCAAGAGTGGGACAGCATGTACGATGGCTACACCTTC
>few|.|TRBJ2-2|TRBV7-8
CASSYDKNTGELFF
TGTGCCAGCAGTTATGACAAGAACACCGGGGAGCTGTTTTTT
>.|.|TRBJ1-5|TRBV27
CASSLVGRSNQPQHF
TGTGCCAGCAGTCTGGTGGGGAGAAGCAATCAGCCCCAGCATTTT
>.|TRBD1|TRBJ1-6|TRBV5-4
CASSSRQGRHSPLHF
TGTGCCAGCAGCTCTAGACAGGGACGACATTCACCCCTCCACTTT
>.|.|TRBJ2-7|TRBV6-5
CASSQGNEQYF
TGTGCCAGCAGTCAGGGTAACGAGCAGTACTTC
>.|TRBD2|TRBJ2-7|TRBV10-1
CASSESTSGGAAEQYF
TGCGCCAGCAGTGAGTCCACTAGCGGGGGGGCCGCCGAGCAGTACTTC
>.|TRBD2|TRBJ2-2|TRBV30
CAWSVLAGTGELFF
TGTGCCTGGAGTGTACTAGCGGGCACCGGGGAGCTGTTTTTT
>.|.|TRBJ1-2|TRBV18
CASSPPQGLTANYGYTF
TGTGCCAGCTCACCGCCGCAGGGGCTGACAGCTAACTATGGCTACACCTTC
>.|.|TRBJ1-4|TRBV6-5
CASSYSGGFVEKLFF
TGTGCCAGCAGTTACTCGGGGGGTTTCGTGGAAAAACTGTTTTTT
>.|.|TRBJ1-4|TRBV7-9
CASSLAATNEKLFF
TGTGCCAGCAGCTTGGCTGCAACTAATGAAAAACTGTTTTTT
>once|.|TRBJ2-1|TRBV7-2
CASSLLGPYNEQFF
TGTGCCAGCAGCTTATTGGGCCCCTACAATGAGCAGTTCTTC
>.|.|TRBJ1-1|TRBV5-1
CASSSTGNTEAFF
TGCGCCAGCAGCTCTACAGGGAACACTGAAGCTTTCTTT
>.|.|TRBJ2-4|TRBV19
CASSEGGTAKNIQYF
TGTGCCAGTTCAGAAGGCGGGACGGCTAAAAACATTCAGTACTTC
>.|TRBD2|TRBJ2-2|TRBV6-5
CASRAGGPTGELFF
TGTGCCAGCAGAGCGGGAGGGCCCACCGGGGAGCTGTTTTTT
>.|.|TRBJ1-3|TRBV6-5
CASAGGAGNTIYF
TGTGCCAGTGCCGGGGGGGCTGGAAACACCATATATTTT
>.|.|TRBJ1-3|TRBV5-1
CASAPTVGGNTIYF
TGCGCCAGCGCACCGACAGTTGGTGGAAACACCATATATTTT
>.|.|TRBJ2-7|TRBV5-5
CASSLGQGGYEQYF
TGTGCCAGCAGCTTGGGGCAGGGCGGCTACGAGCAGTACTTC
>.|TRBD1|TRBJ1-2|TRBV24-1
CATSDRGNRGHYGYTF
TGTGCCACCAGTGATCGCGGAAACAGGGGGCATTATGGCTACACCTTC
>few|TRBD1|TRBJ1-1|TRBV6-5
CASSKQGMGTEAFF
TGTGCCAGCAGTAAACAGGGGATGGGCACTGAAGCTTTCTTT
>.|TRBD1|TRBJ2-1|TRBV15
CATSSNPSDRVSYNEQFF
TGTGCCACCAGCAGCAACCCTTCGGACAGGGTCTCCTACAATGAGCAGTTCTTC
>once|.|TRBJ1-2|TRBV30
CAWNSGVGGYTF
TGTGCCTGGAACTCAGGGGTTGGTGGCTACACCTTC
>.|.|TRBJ1-4|TRBV21-1
CASPRGRRGEKLFF
TGTGCCAGCCCCAGGGGGCGCAGAGGTGAAAAACTGTTTTTT
>.|TRBD1|TRBJ1-1|TRBV12-5
CASGHLTGAVNTEAFF
TGTGCTAGTGGTCACCTGACAGGGGCGGTGAACACTGAAGCTTTCTTT
>.|TRBD1|TRBJ2-6|TRBV5-1
CASSAGQATSSGANVLTF
TGCGCCAGCAGCGCGGGACAGGCAACCTCCTCTGGGGCCAACGTCCTGACTTTC
>once|TRBD2|TRBJ2-3|TRBV19
CASRTLAGASDTQYF
TGTGCCAGTAGGACGCTAGCGGGAGCCTCAGATACGCAGTATTTT
>once|TRBD2|TRBJ2-3|TRBV14
CASSPPGLAGPSTDTQYF
TGTGCCAGCAGCCCCCCGGGACTAGCGGGGCCTAGCACAGATACGCAGTATTTT
>.|TRBD1|TRBJ2-3|TRBV7-8
CASSLGRRGQGKRYF
TGTGCCAGCAGCTTAGGAAGGAGGGGACAGGGGAAACGATATTTT
>.|TRBD1|TRBJ1-1|TRBV7-3
CASSADRDTEAFF
TGTGCCAGCAGCGCTGACAGGGACACTGAAGCTTTCTTT
>few|.|TRBJ1-5|TRBV2
CASSESGGYQPQHF
TGTGCCAGCAGTGAATCGGGGGGGTATCAGCCCCAGCATTTT
>.|.|TRBJ1-5|TRBV6-5
CASSVDSWNQPQHF
TGTGCCAGCAGCGTGGACTCCTGGAATCAGCCCCAGCATTTT
>.|.|TRBJ2-1|TRBV24-1
CATSDMAHSSYNEQFF
TGTGCCACCAGTGATATGGCCCACAGCTCCTACAATGAGCAGTTCTTC
>.|.|TRBJ2-2|TRBV7-2
CASSLVSTGELFF
TGTGCCAGCAGCCTGGTTAGCACCGGGGAGCTGTTTTTT
>.|TRBD2|TRBJ2-2|TRBV3-1/TRBV3-2
CASSQAGWGGTGELFF
TGTGCCAGCAGCCAGGCGGGCTGGGGGGGTACCGGGGAGCTGTTTTTT
>once|.|TRBJ2-5|TRBV5-1
CASSLGLGQETQYF
TGCGCCAGCAGCTTGGGACTAGGTCAAGAGACCCAGTACTTC
>once|TRBD1|TRBJ1-2|TRBV27
CASSPGQGAPDNYGYTF
TGTGCCAGCAGTCCGGGACAGGGGGCGCCCGATAACTATGGCTACACCTTC
>.|.|TRBJ2-1|TRBV21-1
CASSKPRRTANEQFF
TGTGCCAGCAGCAAACCCAGGAGGACAGCCAATGAGCAGTTCTTC
>.|TRBD2|TRBJ2-2|TRBV2
CASSEGLAGGTGELFF
TGTGCCAGCAGTGAAGGGCTAGCGGGGGGAACCGGGGAGCTGTTTTTT
>.|TRBD1|TRBJ2-7|TRBV5-4
CASSFAGGTHEQYF
TGTGCCAGCAGTTTTGCAGGGGGAACCCACGAGCAGTACTTC
>.|.|TRBJ2-7|TRBV6-6
CASSYGRYEQYF
TGTGCCAGCAGTTACGGTCGGTACGAGCAGTACTTC
>.|.|TRBJ2-6|TRBV20-1
CSASPGMSGANVLTF
TGCAGTGCTAGTCCAGGAATGTCTGGGGCCAACGTCCTGACTTTC
>.|.|TRBJ1-2|TRBV7-9
CASTDASSTQQGSYGYTF
TGTGCCAGCACCGACGCGTCATCCACTCAACAGGGAAGCTATGGCTACACCTTC
>.|TRBD2|TRBJ2-1|TRBV6-5
CASRDETSGNDEQFF
TGTGCCAGCAGAGACGAGACTAGCGGGAACGATGAGCAGTTCTTC
>.|TRBD2|TRBJ2-5|TRBV5-4
CASSLTSDLNQETQYF
TGTGCCAGCAGCTTGACTAGCGATTTAAACCAAGAGACCCAGTACTTC
>few|.|TRBJ2-2|TRBV4-1
CASSQLRSAITTNTGELFF
TGCGCCAGCAGCCAACTTAGAAGCGCTATCACCACGAACACCGGGGAGCTGTTTTTT
>.|.|TRBJ2-2|TRBV2
CASRGQGTGELFF
TGTGCCAGCAGAGGGCAGGGAACCGGGGAGCTGTTTTTT
>once|TRBD1|TRBJ2-5|TRBV7-3
CASSRKSGQGRQETQYF
TGTGCCAGCAGCCGGAAATCGGGACAGGGGAGGCAAGAGACCCAGTACTTC
>.|.|TRBJ1-4|TRBV9
CASSVGGGQPNEKLFF
TGTGCCAGCAGCGTAGGAGGCGGACAACCAAATGAAAAACTGTTTTTT
>.|.|TRBJ1-4|TRBV2
CASTLNEKLFF
TGTGCCAGCACCCTAAATGAAAAACTGTTTTTT
>.|.|TRBJ1-5|TRBV27
CASSPTGLAQPQHF
TGTGCCAGCAGTCCCACAGGGCTGGCTCAGCCCCAGCATTTT
>.|TRBD2|TRBJ2-7|TRBV19
CASSTTLAGGHEQYF
TGTGCCAGTAGTACGACCTTAGCGGGAGGTCACGAGCAGTACTTC
>.|.|TRBJ2-1|TRBV5-4
CASSLDGHLSYNEQFF
TGTGCCAGCAGCTTGGATGGGCACCTCTCCTACAATGAGCAGTTCTTC
>.|.|TRBJ2-7|TRBV11-3
CASSFQFWEAHFYEQYF
TGTGCCAGCAGCTTTCAGTTTTGGGAGGCTCATTTCTACGAGCAGTACTTC
>.|.|TRBJ2-6|TRBV12-3/TRBV12-4
CASSLWPGSLTF
TGTGCCAGCAGTTTATGGCCAGGGTCCCTGACTTTC
>.|TRBD2|TRBJ2-5|TRBV4-1
CASSQDTRAGGPPRSETQYF
TGCGCCAGCAGCCAAGATACCCGGGCGGGGGGCCCGCCAAGATCGGAGACCCAGTACTTC
>once|.|TRBJ2-1|TRBV6-1
CASRSPGIERNEQFF
TGTGCCAGCAGGTCCCCAGGTATCGAAAGGAATGAGCAGTTCTTC
>few|.|TRBJ2-1|TRBV6-5
CASTVTSGYNEQFF
TGTGCCAGCACCGTCACGAGCGGATACAATGAGCAGTTCTTC